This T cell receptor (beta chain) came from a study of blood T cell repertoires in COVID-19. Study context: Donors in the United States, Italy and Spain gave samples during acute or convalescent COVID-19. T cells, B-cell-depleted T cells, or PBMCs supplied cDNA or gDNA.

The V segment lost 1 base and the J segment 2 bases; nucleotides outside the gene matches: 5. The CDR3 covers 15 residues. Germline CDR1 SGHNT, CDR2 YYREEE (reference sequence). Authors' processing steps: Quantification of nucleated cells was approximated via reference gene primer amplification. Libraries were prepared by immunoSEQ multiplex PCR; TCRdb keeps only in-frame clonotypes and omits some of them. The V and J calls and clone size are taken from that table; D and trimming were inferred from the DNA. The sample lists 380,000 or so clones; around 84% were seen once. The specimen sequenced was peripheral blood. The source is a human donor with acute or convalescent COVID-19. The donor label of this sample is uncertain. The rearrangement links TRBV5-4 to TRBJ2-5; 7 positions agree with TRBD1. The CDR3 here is CASSLPTGDQETQYF. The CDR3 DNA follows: TGTGCCAGCAGCTTGCCAACAGGGGATCAAGAGACCCAGTACTTC.